This section outlines one T cell receptor (beta chain) sequence together with its context. Negative isolation yielded CD8+ and CD4+ T cells; FACS enriched TEMRA cells. This sample is drawn from a study of CD8 T cells in Susac syndrome. The V gene's germline CDR1 is MNHEY and CDR2 SVGAGI. The CDR3 loop spans 13 amino acids. Trimming pared 8 bases from V and 4 bases from J, leaving 15 bases between. An amount of RNA that ranged from roughly 0.45 to 1 ug was reverse transcribed with random hexamers. TCR beta CDR3 was amplified by immunoSEQ covering 54 Vbeta and 13 Jbeta. TCRdb called the immunoSEQ multiplex PCR reads again in MiXCR, with one record for every CDR3 protein. The repertoire holds 170,000 or so distinct CDR3 sequences, roughly 92% seen once, with 0.09% to 0.1% in the top ten.

Material: CD4+ T cells from PBMCs. The V and J genes are TRBV6-5 and TRBJ2-7; D is possibly TRBD2 (5 bases). This TCR was sampled from a human donor with multiple sclerosis. CDR3 DNA sequence: TGTGCCAGCCCGAGGGCCGTAACGTACGAGCAGTACTTC. Its translation is CASPRAVTYEQYF.